This TCR beta chain stems from a study of cytomegalovirus exposure and HLA in healthy donors. The CDR3 is made up of 12 amino acids. Per the germline V gene, CDR1 is SNHLY and CDR2 is FYNNEI. With 4 bases removed from V and 6 bases from J, the gap between germline ends came to 7 bases. The PCR made use of 60 Vbeta and 13 Jbeta primers. Clones were read by immunoSEQ multiplex PCR, and TCRdb kept only the in-frame ones, dropping some. The sample has 100,000 to 120,000 clones, roughly 84% seen once. The TCR originated in a man aged 25 to 40 in good health and CMV-seropositive. J is TRBJ1-5 and V is TRBV2; no reliable D call. Material for sequencing was PBMCs. Here the CDR3 reads CASSAGSQPQHF. The CDR3 DNA sequence: TGTGCCAGCAGTGCGGGGAGTCAGCCCCAGCATTTT.